The 4 T cell receptor beta chains in this list originate from one sample, sequenced in a study of CD8+ T cells in alopecia areata. Once RNA had been extracted, it was reverse transcribed into cDNA to act as the sequencing template. Data came from immunoSEQ multiplex PCR; TCRdb stores just in-frame clones and leaves some out. Here the sample spans approximately 180,000 clones, around three fifths being singletons. The treatment: oral pan-JAK inhibitor, 5-10 mg twice daily. The material was CD4+ T cells sorted from blood, obtained around week 50, from a patient treated with tofacitinib. The origin of the receptors is a human donor with alopecia areata.

The chain has TRBV25-1 and TRBJ2-1; D remains unclear. This CDR3 region has 12 residues. V was cut by 4 bases and J by 9 bases, with 10 bases left in between. Germline assignment: CDR1 MGHDK and CDR2 SYGVNS. The CDR3 loop is CASSAVWGEQFF. CDR3 in DNA: TGTGCCAGCAGTGCTGTATGGGGTGAGCAGTTCTTC.

The chain combines TRBV7-8 with TRBJ2-5, with TRBD2 matching 11 bases. The CDR3 runs to 15 residues. CDR1 and CDR2 from the germline V gene are SGHVS and FQNEAQ. V lost 1 base, J lost 4 bases, and 2 bases stayed unmatched. The CDR3 protein is CASSLGLAGGETQYF. CDR3 bases: TGTGCCAGCAGCTTAGGGCTAGCGGGGGGAGAGACCCAGTACTTC.

This sequence joins TRBV15 and TRBJ2-3; D is undetermined. Germline loops: CDR1 LNHNV, CDR2 YYDKDF (reference sequence). CDR3 length equals 15 residues. Trimming shortened V by 3 bases and J by 0 bases, and 10 bases separated the two germline ends. The CDR3 DNA reads TGTGCCACCAGCAGTCGGATCCAAAGCACAGATACGCAGTATTTT. The encoded protein is CATSSRIQSTDTQYF. The full variable domain, in which reference TRBV15 and TRBJ2-3 provide the parts outside the CDR3, is DAMVIQNPRYQVTQFGKPVTLSCSQTLNHNVMYWYQQKSSQAPKLLFHYYDKDFNNEADTPDNFQSRRPNTSFCFLDIRSPGLGDTAMYLCATSSRIQSTDTQYFGPGTRLTVL.

This clone was observed a handful of times. This chain links TRBV29-1 with TRBJ2-5; D possibly matches TRBD1 or TRBD2 (5 bases each). From germline, CDR1 is SQVTM and CDR2 ANQGSEA. CDR3 length: 13 amino acids. Trimming cost V 3 bases and J 4 bases, with 12 bases left between them. The chain's CDR3 is CSVDWGIGETQYF. The CDR3 coding sequence is TGCAGCGTTGATTGGGGGATCGGAGAGACCCAGTACTTC.